This TCR beta chain is from a study of cytomegalovirus exposure and HLA in healthy donors. Turning to the study itself: Most genotyped donors, approximately 77% of more than 300, had Caucasian-associated genetic ancestry. Points from the study as a whole: After further analysis at a later stage, under 20,000 TCR beta sequences were associated with HLA alleles at 0.05 false discovery rate.

CDR1 and CDR2 from the germline V gene are MNHEY and SVGAGI. The J segment lost 5 bases and the V segment lost 6 bases, leaving 10 bases of the junction unmatched. The CDR3 runs to 15 residues. PCR amplification relied on 60 Vbeta primers (plus 13 Jbeta primers). Using immunoSEQ multiplex PCR, the repertoire was profiled, and TCRdb retains in-frame clones only, with some absent. The data show 100,000 to 150,000 clones, about 80% seen once. Concerning this clone itself: Its antigen remains unknown.

This rearrangement joins TRBV6-5 to TRBJ2-5, with TRBD2 matching 9 bases. The sequence was obtained from a woman aged 50 to 65 in good health and CMV-seropositive. What was sequenced was PBMCs. In DNA, the CDR3 is TGTGCCAGCAGGCTAATAGCGGGAGTTCTGGAGACCCAGTACTTC. Its translation: CASRLIAGVLETQYF.